This TCR beta chain emerged from a study of circulating CD8 cells and anti-PD-1 response in melanoma. Study details: Seven of 13 melanoma patients received first-line anti-PD-1 therapy. General study results and limits: No tumor material was available, so peptide assays assessed reactivity. Published repertoire comparisons used only baseline and M1 samples.

Per germline, CDR1 MGHDK and CDR2 SYGVNS. The CDR3 has 12 amino acids. V was clipped by 3 bases and J by 6 bases, with 8 bases between them. Live CD3+CD8+TCRalphabeta+ cells were sorted into four subsets by PD-1 and/or TIGIT. Using around 15 ng of total RNA, TCR libraries were made with the QIAseq Immune Repertoire TCR panel. TCRdb reanalysed the reads using MiXCR and keeps one entry per CDR3 protein. Of several hundred distinct CDR3 sequences in the sample, 6.1% were seen once. This clonotype qualifies as large. No antigen is known for it. The V call is TRBV25-1, the J call TRBJ1-2; a possible D gene is TRBD1 (5 bases). The sequence was obtained from a human donor with melanoma. The sample in question was CD8+ T cells from PBMCs, obtained at baseline or after one month of anti-PD-1 therapy (not recorded which). CDR3 bases: TGTGCCAGCAGTGATCAGGGCGATGGCTACACCTTC. Its protein is CASSDQGDGYTF.